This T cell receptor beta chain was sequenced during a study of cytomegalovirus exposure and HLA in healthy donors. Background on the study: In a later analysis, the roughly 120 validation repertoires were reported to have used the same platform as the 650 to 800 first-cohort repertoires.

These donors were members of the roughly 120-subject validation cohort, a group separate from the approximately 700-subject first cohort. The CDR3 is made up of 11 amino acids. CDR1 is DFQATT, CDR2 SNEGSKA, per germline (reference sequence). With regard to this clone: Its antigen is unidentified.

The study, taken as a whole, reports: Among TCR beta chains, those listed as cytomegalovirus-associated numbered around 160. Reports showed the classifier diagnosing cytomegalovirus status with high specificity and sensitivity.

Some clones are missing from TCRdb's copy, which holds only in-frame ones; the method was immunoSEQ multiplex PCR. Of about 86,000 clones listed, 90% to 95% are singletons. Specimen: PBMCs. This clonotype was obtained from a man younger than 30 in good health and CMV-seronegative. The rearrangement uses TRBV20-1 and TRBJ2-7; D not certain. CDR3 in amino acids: CIRHPSYEQYF. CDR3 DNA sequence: TGCATAAGACATCCCTCCTACGAGCAGTACTTC.